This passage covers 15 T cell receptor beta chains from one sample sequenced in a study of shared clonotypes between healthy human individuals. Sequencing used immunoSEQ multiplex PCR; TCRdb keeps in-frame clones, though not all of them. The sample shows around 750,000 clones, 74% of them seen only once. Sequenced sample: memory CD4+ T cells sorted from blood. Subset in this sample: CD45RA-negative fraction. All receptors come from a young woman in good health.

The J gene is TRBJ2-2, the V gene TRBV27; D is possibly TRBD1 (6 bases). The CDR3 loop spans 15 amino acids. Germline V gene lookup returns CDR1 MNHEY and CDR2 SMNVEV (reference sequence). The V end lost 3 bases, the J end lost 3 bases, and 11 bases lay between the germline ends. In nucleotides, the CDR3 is TGTGCCAGCAGTTTTTCCCAGGGGTACACCGGGGAGCTGTTTTTT. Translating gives CASSFSQGYTGELFF.

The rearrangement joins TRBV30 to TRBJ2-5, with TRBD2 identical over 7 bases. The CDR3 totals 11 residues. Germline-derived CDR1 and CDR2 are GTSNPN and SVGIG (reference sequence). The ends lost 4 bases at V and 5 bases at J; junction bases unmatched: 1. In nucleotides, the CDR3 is TGTGCCTGGACAGCGGGGGAGACCCAGTACTTC. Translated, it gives CAWTAGETQYF.

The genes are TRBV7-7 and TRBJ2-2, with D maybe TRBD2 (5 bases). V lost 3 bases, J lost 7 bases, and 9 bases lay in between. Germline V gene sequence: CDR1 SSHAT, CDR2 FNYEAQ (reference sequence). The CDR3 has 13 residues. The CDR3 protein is CASSFPGSGELFF. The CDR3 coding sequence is TGTGCCAGCAGCTTTCCGGGGAGCGGGGAGCTGTTTTTT. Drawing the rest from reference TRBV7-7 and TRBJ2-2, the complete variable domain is GAGVSQSPRYKVTKRGQDVTLRCDPISSHATLYWYQQALGQGPEFLTYFNYEAQPDKSGLPSDRFSAERPEGSISTLTIQRTEQRDSAMYRCASSFPGSGELFFGEGSRLTVL.

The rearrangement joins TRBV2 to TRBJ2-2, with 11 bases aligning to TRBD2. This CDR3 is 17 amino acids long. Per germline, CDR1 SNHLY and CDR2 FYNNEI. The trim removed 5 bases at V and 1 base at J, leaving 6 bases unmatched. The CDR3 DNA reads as TGTGCCAGCAGTCTCAGACTAGCGGGAAAGAACACCGGGGAGCTGTTTTTT. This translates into CASSLRLAGKNTGELFF.

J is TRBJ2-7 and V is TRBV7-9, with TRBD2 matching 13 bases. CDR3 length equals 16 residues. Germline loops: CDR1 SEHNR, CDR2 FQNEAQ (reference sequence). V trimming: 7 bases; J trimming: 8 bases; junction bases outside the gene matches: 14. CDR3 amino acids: CASNYPHGLAGDKQYF. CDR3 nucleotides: TGTGCCAGCAACTACCCCCACGGACTAGCGGGAGACAAGCAGTACTTC. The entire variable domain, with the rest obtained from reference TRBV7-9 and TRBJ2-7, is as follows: DTGVSQNPRHKITKRGQNVTFRCDPISEHNRLYWYRQTLGQGPEFLTYFQNEAQLEKSRLLSDRFSAERPKGSFSTLEIQRTEQGDSAMYLCASNYPHGLAGDKQYFGPGTRLTVT.

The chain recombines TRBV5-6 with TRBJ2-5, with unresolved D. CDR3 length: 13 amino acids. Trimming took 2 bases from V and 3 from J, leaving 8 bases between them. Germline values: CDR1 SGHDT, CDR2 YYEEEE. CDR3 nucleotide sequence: TGTGCCAGCAGCTTAACTGGGAAAGAGACCCAGTACTTC. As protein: CASSLTGKETQYF.

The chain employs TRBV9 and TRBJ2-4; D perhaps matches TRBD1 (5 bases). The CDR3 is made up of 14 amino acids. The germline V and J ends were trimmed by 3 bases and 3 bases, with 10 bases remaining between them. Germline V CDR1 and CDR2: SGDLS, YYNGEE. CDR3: CASSGLRGKNIQYF. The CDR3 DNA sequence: TGTGCCAGCAGCGGCTTAAGGGGCAAAAACATTCAGTACTTC.

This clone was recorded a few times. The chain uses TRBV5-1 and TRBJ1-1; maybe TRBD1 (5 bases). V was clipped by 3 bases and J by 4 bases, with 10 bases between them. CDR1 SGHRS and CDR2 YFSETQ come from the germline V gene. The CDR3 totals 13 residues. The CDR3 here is CASSSQGFTEAFF. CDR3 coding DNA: TGCGCCAGCAGCTCTCAGGGATTCACTGAAGCTTTCTTT.

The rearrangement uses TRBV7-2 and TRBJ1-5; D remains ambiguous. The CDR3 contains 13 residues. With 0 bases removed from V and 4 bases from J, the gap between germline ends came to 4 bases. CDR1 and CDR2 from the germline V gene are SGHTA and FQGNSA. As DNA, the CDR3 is TGTGCCAGCAGCTTAGCTAGAAATCAGCCCCAGCATTTT. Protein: CASSLARNQPQHF.

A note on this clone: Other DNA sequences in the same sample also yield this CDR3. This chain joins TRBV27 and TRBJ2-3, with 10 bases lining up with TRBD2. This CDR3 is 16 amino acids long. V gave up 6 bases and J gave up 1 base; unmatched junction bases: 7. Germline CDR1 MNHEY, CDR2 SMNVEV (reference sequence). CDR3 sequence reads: CASSPRLAGGTDTQYF. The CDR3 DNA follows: TGTGCCAGCAGCCCCCGCCTAGCGGGAGGCACAGATACGCAGTATTTT.

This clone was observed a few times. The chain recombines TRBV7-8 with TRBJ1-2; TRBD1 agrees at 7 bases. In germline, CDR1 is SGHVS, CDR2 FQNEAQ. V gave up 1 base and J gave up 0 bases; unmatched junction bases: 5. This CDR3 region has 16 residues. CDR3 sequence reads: CASSLGPTGSNYGYTF. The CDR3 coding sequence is TGTGCCAGCAGCTTAGGCCCGACAGGGTCTAACTATGGCTACACCTTC.

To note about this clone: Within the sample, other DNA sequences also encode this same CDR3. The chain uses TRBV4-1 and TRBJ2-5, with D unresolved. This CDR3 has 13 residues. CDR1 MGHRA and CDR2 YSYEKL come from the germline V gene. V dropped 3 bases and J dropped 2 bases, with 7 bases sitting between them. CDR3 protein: CASSQSPQETQYF. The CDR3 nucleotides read TGCGCCAGCAGCCAGAGCCCTCAAGAGACCCAGTACTTC.

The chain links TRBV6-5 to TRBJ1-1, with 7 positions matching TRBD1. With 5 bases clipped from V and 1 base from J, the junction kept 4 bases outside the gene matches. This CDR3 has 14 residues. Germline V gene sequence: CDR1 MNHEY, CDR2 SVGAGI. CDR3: CASSTQGGNTEAFF. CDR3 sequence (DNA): TGTGCCAGCAGTACCCAGGGGGGGAACACTGAAGCTTTCTTT.

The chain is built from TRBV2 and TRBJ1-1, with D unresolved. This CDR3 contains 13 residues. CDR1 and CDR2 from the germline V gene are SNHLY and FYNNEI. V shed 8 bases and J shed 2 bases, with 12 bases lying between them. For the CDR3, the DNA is TGTGCCAGCCAATCAAGACCCAACACTGAAGCTTTCTTT. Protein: CASQSRPNTEAFF.

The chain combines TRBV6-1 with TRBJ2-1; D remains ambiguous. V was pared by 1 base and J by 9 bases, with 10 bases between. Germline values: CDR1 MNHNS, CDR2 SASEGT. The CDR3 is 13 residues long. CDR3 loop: CASSEVGTTEQFF. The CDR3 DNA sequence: TGTGCCAGCAGTGAAGTGGGAACGACTGAGCAGTTCTTC.